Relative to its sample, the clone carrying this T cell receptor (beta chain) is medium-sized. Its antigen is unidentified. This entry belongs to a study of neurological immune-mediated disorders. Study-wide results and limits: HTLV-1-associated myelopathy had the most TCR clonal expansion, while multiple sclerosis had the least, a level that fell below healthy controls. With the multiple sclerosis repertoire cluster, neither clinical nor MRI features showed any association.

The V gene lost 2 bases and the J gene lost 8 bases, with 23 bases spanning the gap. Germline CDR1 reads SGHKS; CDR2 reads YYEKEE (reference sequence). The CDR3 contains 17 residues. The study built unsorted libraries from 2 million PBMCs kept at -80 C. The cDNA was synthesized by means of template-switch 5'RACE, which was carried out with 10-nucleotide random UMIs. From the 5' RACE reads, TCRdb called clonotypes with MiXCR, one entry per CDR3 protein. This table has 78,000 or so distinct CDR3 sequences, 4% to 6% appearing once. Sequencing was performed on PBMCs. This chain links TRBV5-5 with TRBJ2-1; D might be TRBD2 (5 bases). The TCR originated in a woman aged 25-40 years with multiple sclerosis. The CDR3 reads CASSFGVNGGIVDEQFF. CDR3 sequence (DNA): TGTGCCAGCAGCTTCGGAGTAAACGGAGGTATTGTGGATGAGCAGTTCTTC.